This record concerns one TCR beta chain sequence. The antigen remains unidentified. The data belong to a study of cytomegalovirus exposure and HLA in healthy donors. PCR primers comprised 60 Vbeta and 13 Jbeta primers. Generated by immunoSEQ multiplex PCR, the TCRdb table keeps only in-frame clones and is missing some. The sample holds 90,000 to 110,000 clones, around 75% seen once. Notes on the study in general: The number of N-insertions in an Asian-associated ancestry cluster was reportedly below the roughly 620-donor mean in a later analysis. The study put some 150 TCR beta chains on its list as cytomegalovirus-associated. Most of the TCR beta V segments (in an earlier analysis) were productive either about 87% or about 30% of the time.

Germline V lookup: CDR1 MGHRA, CDR2 YSYEKL. Trimming pared 3 bases from V and 1 base from J, leaving 19 bases between. The CDR3 runs 18 residues. This receptor was obtained from a man aged 40-55 years in good health and CMV-seronegative. What was sequenced was PBMCs. This chain uses TRBV4-1 with TRBJ1-3; D might be TRBD1 (6 bases). CDR3 bases: TGCGCCAGCAGCCATCCACAGGGCCCAAATCCATCTGGAAACACCATATATTTT. Its protein product is CASSHPQGPNPSGNTIYF.